This record looks at one T cell receptor beta chain sequence and its context. There are many counts of this clonotype. The clone's antigen remains unknown. Within one base of it there is no much larger clone, and no base qualities were kept. CDR1 and CDR2, looked up from the germline V gene (reference sequence), are DFQATT and SNEGSKA. The CDR3 has 13 amino acids, counting the end cysteine and phenylalanine. Only CDR3 DNA is held: 39 bases, read in frame from base 1. The data were taken from a study of T cell repertoires in cytomegalovirus infection (dated by TCRdb to between 2018 and 2021). Broadly, across the study: The HLA type of each donor mattered for the analysis, because public TCR beta signatures pointed to carriage of CMV infection along with the matching HLA type.

This sample was sequenced with an Illumina HiSeq 1500. TCRdb redid the processing of the public reads, applying fastp at Q25 and MiXCR, and retained in-frame beta chains. Rows are combined by CDR3 protein, so each entry shows the most common genes and DNA. This sample is represented by approximately 76,000 distinct CDR3 sequences; 3.7% of them were singletons. The ten largest clones take up 4% to 5.5% of the sample. Study-level results and caveats: In both this cohort and an independent cohort of several hundred donors, the cumulative frequency of public TCR beta family members distinguished carriers of CMV infection plus the relevant HLA type. In the ex vivo response, HLA-C-restricted CMV-specific TCR beta clonotypes were dominant, and in two of eight donors the single most frequent clonotype came from this HLA-C-restricted group.

The specimen sequenced was PBMCs. The TCR sequence derives from a human donor in good health (CMV status not recorded). Some clones in this sample may be carry-over from other donors' samples. The chain employs TRBV20-1 and TRBJ1-1; TRBD1 aligns with 7 central bases. CDR3 sequence: CGYRGLMNTEAFF. The sequenced DNA is TGCGGGTACAGGGGCCTCATGAACACTGAAGCTTTCTTT.